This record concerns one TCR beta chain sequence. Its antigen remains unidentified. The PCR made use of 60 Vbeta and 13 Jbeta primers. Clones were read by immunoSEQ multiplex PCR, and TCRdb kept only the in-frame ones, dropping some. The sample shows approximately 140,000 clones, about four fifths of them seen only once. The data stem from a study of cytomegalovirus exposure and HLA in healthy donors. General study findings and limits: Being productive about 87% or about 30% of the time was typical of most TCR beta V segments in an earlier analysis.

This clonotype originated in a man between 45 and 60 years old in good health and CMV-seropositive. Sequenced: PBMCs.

CDR3 nucleotide sequence: TGCGCCAGCAGCCGGGGAGGACAGGGGGTATTGGGCACAGATACGCAGTATTTT. Its protein product is CASSRGGQGVLGTDTQYF. The chain links TRBV4-1 to TRBJ2-3; 10 bases are shared with TRBD1. Trimming removed 4 bases from V and 1 base from J; junction bases left unmatched: 11. CDR3 length equals 18 residues. Germline lookup yields CDR1 MGHRA and CDR2 YSYEKL.